This paragraph reports one TCR beta chain. Between the trimmed V and J ends, which lost 5 bases and 5 bases, there was a span of 11 bases. The germline V gene encodes CDR1 SEHNR and CDR2 FQNEAQ (reference sequence). The CDR3 has 13 amino acids. Profiled with immunoSEQ multiplex PCR; TCRdb holds only in-frame clones, not every one. The sample includes 60,000 to 70,000 clones, 75% to 90% of them seen just once. This entry is derived from a study of OX40 agonist ivuxolimab in advanced cancers. Study summary: Patients were treated with ivuxolimab, an agonistic anti-OX40 (CD134) antibody.

This chain links TRBV7-9 with TRBJ2-3, with no clear D. This TCR was sampled from an adult with an advanced solid tumor such as melanoma, head and neck, liver or kidney cancer. Sample: CD4+ or CD8+ T cells sorted from blood, taken in a trial of the OX40 agonist ivuxolimab. The chain's CDR3 is CASSLVNGDTQYF. The CDR3 nucleotides are TGTGCCAGCAGCCTCGTAAATGGAGATACGCAGTATTTT. Drawing the rest from reference TRBV7-9 and TRBJ2-3, the complete variable domain is DTGVSQNPRHKITKRGQNVTFRCDPISEHNRLYWYRQTLGQGPEFLTYFQNEAQLEKSRLLSDRFSAERPKGSFSTLEIQRTEQGDSAMYLCASSLVNGDTQYFGPGTRLTVL.